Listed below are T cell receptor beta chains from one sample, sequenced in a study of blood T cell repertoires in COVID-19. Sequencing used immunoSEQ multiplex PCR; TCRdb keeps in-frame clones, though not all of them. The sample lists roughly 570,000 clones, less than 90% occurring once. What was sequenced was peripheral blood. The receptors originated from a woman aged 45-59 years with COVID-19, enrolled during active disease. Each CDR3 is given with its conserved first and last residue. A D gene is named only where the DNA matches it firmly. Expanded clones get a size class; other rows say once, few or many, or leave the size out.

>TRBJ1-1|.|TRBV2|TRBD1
TGTGCCAGCAGTTCCCGACAGGGCACGAACACTGAAGCTTTCTTT
CASSSRQGTNTEAFF
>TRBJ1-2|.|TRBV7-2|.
TGTGCCAGCAGCCTACCCTCCGGGATGAGCGGCTACACCTTC
CASSLPSGMSGYTF
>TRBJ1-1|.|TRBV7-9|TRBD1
TGTGCCAGCAGCCTGGGACAGGGTAATGAGGCTTTCTTT
CASSLGQGNEAFF
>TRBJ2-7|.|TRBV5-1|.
TGCGCCAGCACCCTCGACAGTTCCTACGAGCAGTACTTC
CASTLDSSYEQYF
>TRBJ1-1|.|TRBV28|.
TGTGCCAGCAGTTTATTGGGGGCGCAAAACACTGAAGCTTTCTTT
CASSLLGAQNTEAFF
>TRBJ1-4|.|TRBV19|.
TGTGCCAGTACCCTACACGGGGACATGAATGAAAAACTGTTTTTT
CASTLHGDMNEKLFF
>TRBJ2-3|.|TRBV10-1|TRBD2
TGCGCCAGCAGTCGGGGAGGGACGCAGTATTTT
CASSRGGTQYF
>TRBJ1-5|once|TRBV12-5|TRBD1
TGTGCTAGTGGCCCCGGACAGGGGGGGAATCAGCCCCAGCATTTT
CASGPGQGGNQPQHF
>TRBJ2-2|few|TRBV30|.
TGTGCCCTCTCTACAGGAAACACCGGGGAGCTGTTTTTT
CALSTGNTGELFF
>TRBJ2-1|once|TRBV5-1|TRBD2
TGCGCCAGCAGCTCCGACGGGACTAGCGGGGGGAATGAGCAGTTCTTC
CASSSDGTSGGNEQFF
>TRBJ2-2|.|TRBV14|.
TGTGCCAGCAGCCAATGGGGCCGCAACACCGGGGAGCTGTTTTTT
CASSQWGRNTGELFF
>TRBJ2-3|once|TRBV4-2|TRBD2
TGTGCCAGCAGCCAACAAGCGGGGGGGCCAGCAGATACGCAGTATTTT
CASSQQAGGPADTQYF
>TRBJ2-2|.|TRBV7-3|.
TGTGCCAGCAGTAGAGCTCACACCGGGGAGCTGTTTTTT
CASSRAHTGELFF
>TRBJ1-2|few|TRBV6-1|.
TGTGCCAGCAGTGATAACGGTGGCTACACCTTC
CASSDNGGYTF
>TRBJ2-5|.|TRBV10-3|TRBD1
TGTGCCATCGGGACAGAAAAAGAGACCCAGTACTTC
CAIGTEKETQYF
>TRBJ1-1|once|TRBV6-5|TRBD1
TGTGCCAGCAGTTCCCCAGGACAGGGGAACACTGAAGCTTTCTTT
CASSSPGQGNTEAFF
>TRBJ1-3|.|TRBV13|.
TGTGCCAGCAGCTTGCAGGGAAACACCATATATTTT
CASSLQGNTIYF
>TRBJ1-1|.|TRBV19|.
TGTGCCAGTAGTGCCACCAGGGGATCAGCTTTCTTT
CASSATRGSAFF
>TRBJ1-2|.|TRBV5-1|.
TGCGCCAGCAGCTTCCGGGACACCAACTATGGCTACACCTTC
CASSFRDTNYGYTF
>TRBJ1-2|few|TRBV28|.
TGTGCCAGCATGAACCGCGAAGGGGGATCAGACAACTATGGCTACACCTTC
CASMNREGGSDNYGYTF
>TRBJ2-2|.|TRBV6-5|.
TGTGCCAGCAGTAGACAAACTGTTGGCACCGGGGAGCTGTTTTTT
CASSRQTVGTGELFF
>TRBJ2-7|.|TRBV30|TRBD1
TGTGCCTGGAGGGAAACAGGGGGCTCCTACGAGCAGTACTTC
CAWRETGGSYEQYF
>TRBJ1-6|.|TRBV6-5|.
TGTGCCAGCAGTTCCCCGGGAGGGGTAGGGAATTCACCCCTCCACTTT
CASSSPGGVGNSPLHF
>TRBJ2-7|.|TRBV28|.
TGTGCCAGCAGTCCGCCGACAGTCTCCTACGAGCAGTACTTC
CASSPPTVSYEQYF
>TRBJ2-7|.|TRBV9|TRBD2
TGTGCCAGCAGCGCGAGCGGGGGGCCCACCTACGAGCAGTACTTC
CASSASGGPTYEQYF
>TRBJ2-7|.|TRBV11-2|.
TGTGCCAGCAGCTTACTCCGTGAGCAGTACTTC
CASSLLREQYF
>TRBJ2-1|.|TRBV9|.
TGTGCCAGCAGCCCAGGGTGGGGTTCCTATTCCTACAATGAGCAGTTCTTC
CASSPGWGSYSYNEQFF
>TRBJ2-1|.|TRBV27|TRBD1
TGTGCCAGCAGTTTTTTCAGTGGGACAGGGGCGAGTAAGTTCTTC
CASSFFSGTGASKFF
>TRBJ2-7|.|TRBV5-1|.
TGCGCCAGCAGCTTGGAGGCGCGGTCCTACGAGCAGTACTTC
CASSLEARSYEQYF
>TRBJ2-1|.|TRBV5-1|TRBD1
TGCGCCAGCAGAACCGGGACAGGGGGTAGGAATGAGCAGTTCTTC
CASRTGTGGRNEQFF
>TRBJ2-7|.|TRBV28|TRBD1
TGTGCCAGCAGTTACTACCAAACCGGGACAGACAGCGAGCAGTACTTC
CASSYYQTGTDSEQYF
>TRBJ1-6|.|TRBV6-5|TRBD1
TGTGCCAGCAGTAGGGACAGGGGTAAAACTTCACCCCTCCACTTT
CASSRDRGKTSPLHF
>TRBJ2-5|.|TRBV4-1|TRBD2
TGCGCCAGCAGCCGGGAGGGTGGAGAGACCCAGTACTTC
CASSREGGETQYF
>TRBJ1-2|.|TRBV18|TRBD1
TGTGCCAGCTCACCAATAACAGGGGGCAACTATGGCTACACCTTC
CASSPITGGNYGYTF
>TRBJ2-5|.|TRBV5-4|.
TGTGCCAGCAGTGCGGGCGGGGAAGAGACCCAGTACTTC
CASSAGGEETQYF
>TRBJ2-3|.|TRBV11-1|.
TGTGCCAGCAGCTTCGGGGTTAGCACAGATACGCAGTATTTT
CASSFGVSTDTQYF
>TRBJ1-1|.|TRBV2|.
TGTGCCAGCAGTGAAGCGGATCACAGGAACACTGAAGCTTTCTTT
CASSEADHRNTEAFF
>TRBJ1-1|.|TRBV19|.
TGTGCCAGTAGTCGTCTTACAGGGAGAGCTGAAGCTTTCTTT
CASSRLTGRAEAFF
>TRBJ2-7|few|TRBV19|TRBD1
TGTGCCAGTCCATGCCCCGGGACAGGGGGGAGATACGAGCAGTACTTC
CASPCPGTGGRYEQYF
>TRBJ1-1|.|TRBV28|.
TGTGCCAGCAGTCCAACAGGTTACACTGAAGCTTTCTTT
CASSPTGYTEAFF
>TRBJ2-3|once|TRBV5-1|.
TGCGCCAGCAAATCTTACCAGGTCGCAGATACGCAGTATTTT
CASKSYQVADTQYF
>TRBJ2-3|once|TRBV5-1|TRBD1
TGCGCCAGCAGCTTGTATACTGCAGGGGGAATATGGACAGATACGCAGTATTTT
CASSLYTAGGIWTDTQYF
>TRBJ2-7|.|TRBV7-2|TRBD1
TGTGCCAGCAGCTTACAGGGGGCCGAGGACGAGCAGTACTTC
CASSLQGAEDEQYF
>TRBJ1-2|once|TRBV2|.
TGTGCCAGCAGCCCTAGGGGGGGGGCCGGCTATGGCTACACCTTC
CASSPRGGAGYGYTF
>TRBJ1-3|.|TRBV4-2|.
TGTGCCAGCAGCCAAGTGACACCGGGAAACACCATATATTTT
CASSQVTPGNTIYF
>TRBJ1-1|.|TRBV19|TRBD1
TGTGCCAGTAGTTTCGACAGGGGAAGGGCAGCCAACACTGAAGCTTTCTTT
CASSFDRGRAANTEAFF
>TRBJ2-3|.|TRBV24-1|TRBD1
TGTGCCACCAGTGACCCCCCGGGACAGGGAAGCACAGATACGCAGTATTTT
CATSDPPGQGSTDTQYF
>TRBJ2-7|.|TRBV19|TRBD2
TGTGCCAGTAGTGCCCGACCGGGACTATACGAGCAGTACTTC
CASSARPGLYEQYF
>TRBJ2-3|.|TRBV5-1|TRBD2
TGCGCCAGCAGCTCCGGGACTACTCGCACAGATACGCAGTATTTT
CASSSGTTRTDTQYF
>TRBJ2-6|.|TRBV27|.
TGTGCCAGCAGTTCCCCCCTCGACGGGGGGGCCAACGTCCTGACTTTC
CASSSPLDGGANVLTF
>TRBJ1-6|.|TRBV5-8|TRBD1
TGTGCCAGCAGCCCTTCGGGGACAGCTAATTCACCCCTCCACTTT
CASSPSGTANSPLHF
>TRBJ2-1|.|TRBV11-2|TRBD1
TGTGCCAGCAGCCCGGACAGGGTCTTCGATGAGCAGTTCTTC
CASSPDRVFDEQFF
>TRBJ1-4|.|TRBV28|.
TGTGCCAGCAGTGAGCGTCAAGAAAAACTGTTTTTT
CASSERQEKLFF
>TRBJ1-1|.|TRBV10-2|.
TGCGCCAGCAGTGACAGGGTGGGCACTGAAGCTTTCTTT
CASSDRVGTEAFF